The source of this T cell receptor beta chain is a study of a mutant IDH1 vaccine in newly diagnosed glioma. The CDR3 spans 15 residues. The germline gives CDR1 SGHNT, CDR2 YYREEE (reference sequence). Trimming cost V 4 bases and J 2 bases; bases outside gene matches: 8. This table comes from immunoSEQ multiplex PCR, and its TCRdb copy is limited to in-frame clones, with some not included. Of tens of thousands of clones in the sample, over 60% were seen once. As to time point: baseline, week 1 (first vaccination visit). Treatment in this sample: pre-vaccination baseline after standard-of-care therapy.

The sequence came from a woman between 35 and 50 years old with glioma. This chain connects TRBV5-4 to TRBJ1-1; 7 bases align to TRBD1. This sample comprised PBMCs, obtained from a glioma patient treated with radiotherapy, temozolomide or both. The chain's CDR3 is CASSAGQPLNTEAFF. In DNA, the CDR3 is TGTGCCAGCAGCGCGGGACAGCCACTTAACACTGAAGCTTTCTTT.